Each of the 14 T cell receptor beta chains below was sequenced from the same sample in a study of response to subunit inactivated influenza vaccine. TCRdb independently ran MiXCR on the RT-PCR reads; one entry per CDR3 protein. This sample carries some 300,000 distinct CDR3 sequences, around 22% of them seen once, and the ten largest clones take 10% to 13%. Specimen: PBMCs from blood, collected about 20 months after vaccination. The receptors come from a man aged 50 to 69 who received an inactivated influenza vaccine.

The rearrangement uses TRBV12-3 or TRBV12-4 and TRBJ2-2, with a weak D call TRBD2 (6 bases). V shed 1 base and J shed 3 bases, with 12 bases lying between them. CDR3 length equals 16 residues. The CDR3 bases are TGTGCCAGCAGTTTAGTCGGCCTAGCGTACACCGGGGAGCTGTTTTTT. Translated, it gives CASSLVGLAYTGELFF.

This clonotype has ten or more counts. The chain links TRBV29-1 to TRBJ1-4; 10 bases fit TRBD1. The CDR3 is made up of 12 amino acids. The V and J ends lost 7 bases and 7 bases, in that order; junction bases with no gene match: 3. CDR1 and CDR2 from the germline V gene are SQVTM and ANQGSEA. Here the CDR3 DNA reads TGCAGCGGCAGGACAGGGGGTGAAAAACTGTTTTTT. It translates to CSGRTGGEKLFF.

With regard to this clonotype: This could be a read error, since a much larger clone is one nucleotide away. The chain couples TRBV7-9 to TRBJ2-5, with D unclear. The germline V gene has CDR1 SEHNR and CDR2 FQNEAQ (reference sequence). Trimming shortened V by 1 base and J by 3 bases, and 3 bases separated the two germline ends. CDR3 length equals 12 residues. The CDR3 reads CASSLVKETQYF. CDR3 DNA: TGTGCCAGCAGCTTAGTAAAAGAGACCCAGTACTTC.

This clonotype was seen ten or more times. DNA for the CDR3: TGTGCCAGCAGCCCAGGGCGAGGAGGAGGGAGGGGGAATCAGCCCCAGCATTTT. Translation: CASSPGRGGGRGNQPQHF. This sequence joins TRBV11-1 and TRBJ1-5; D is possibly TRBD1 (6 bases). CDR1 and CDR2 (germline): SGHAT, FQDESV (reference sequence). V lost 5 bases, J lost 4 bases, and 24 bases lay in between. This CDR3 comprises 18 residues.

This clonotype was counted ten times or more. The V and J genes are TRBV11-2 and TRBJ2-7; 10 bases map to TRBD2. V gave up 5 bases and J gave up 3 bases; unmatched junction bases: 7. The CDR3 runs to 15 residues. CDR1 and CDR2 from the germline V gene are SGHAT and FQNNGV. DNA of the CDR3: TGTGCCAGCAGCCCCACTAGCGGGGTTCGCTACGAGCAGTACTTC. Protein product: CASSPTSGVRYEQYF.

Here the CDR3 reads CASSRLRVDEQFF. The CDR3 DNA follows: TGTGCCAGCTCACGACTCAGGGTGGATGAGCAGTTCTTC. J is TRBJ2-1 and V is TRBV18; TRBD1 might be the D (5 bases). This CDR3 contains 13 residues. Germline loops: CDR1 KGHSH, CDR2 LQKENI. Trimming took 4 bases from V and 8 from J, leaving 12 bases between them.

This clonotype showed up just a few times. The chain joins TRBV28 to TRBJ2-2; D may correspond to TRBD1 or TRBD2 (5 bases each). The ends were cut back, 3 bases at V and 3 bases at J, with 23 bases in the middle. CDR1 is MDHEN and CDR2 is SYDVKM in the germline V gene. The CDR3 contains 19 residues. The CDR3 is CASSFLQPRDGQDTGELFF. For the CDR3, the DNA is TGTGCCAGCAGTTTTCTTCAACCCCGGGACGGCCAGGACACCGGGGAGCTGTTTTTT. The variable domain in full, completed from reference TRBV28 and TRBJ2-2, reads DVKVTQSSRYLVKRTGEKVFLECVQDMDHENMFWYRQDPGLGLRLIYFSYDVKMKEKGDIPEGYSVSREKKERFSLILESASTNQTSMYLCASSFLQPRDGQDTGELFFGEGSRLTVL.

This clonotype was counted many times. The chain combines TRBV18 with TRBJ1-5; the D is unclear. V was clipped by 0 bases and J by 7 bases, with 7 bases between them. The CDR3 is made up of 13 amino acids. Per germline, CDR1 KGHSH and CDR2 LQKENI. This chain's CDR3 is CASSPPDAQPQHF. In DNA, the CDR3 is TGTGCCAGCTCACCACCGGACGCCCAGCCCCAGCATTTT. The variable domain in full, completed from reference TRBV18 and TRBJ1-5, reads NAGVMQNPRHLVRRRGQEARLRCSPMKGHSHVYWYRQLPEEGLKFMVYLQKENIIDESGMPKERFSAEFPKEGPSILRIQQVVRGDSAAYFCASSPPDAQPQHFGDGTRLSIL.

In its sample, this clonotype was seen many times. The rearrangement uses TRBV20-1 and TRBJ1-5, with 7 bases aligning to TRBD1. With 6 bases clipped from V and 5 bases from J, the junction kept 4 bases outside the gene matches. The CDR3 loop spans 12 amino acids. Germline V lookup: CDR1 DFQATT, CDR2 SNEGSKA (reference sequence). CDR3 coding DNA: TGCAGTGCAAGGACAGGTGATCAGCCCCAGCATTTT. Its translation is CSARTGDQPQHF.

In this sample, this clonotype turned up a few times. The CDR3 reads CASSPLGRREAFF. CDR3 DNA sequence: TGTGCCAGCAGCCCTCTGGGACGGAGAGAAGCTTTCTTT. The chain has TRBV7-2 and TRBJ1-1, with D tentatively TRBD1 (5 bases). CDR1 is SGHTA, CDR2 FQGNSA, per germline. The V gene lost 5 bases and the J gene lost 8 bases, with 15 bases spanning the gap. This CDR3 is 13 amino acids long.

This clonotype was counted a few times. The V call is TRBV20-1, the J call TRBJ1-4; TRBD1 might be the D (5 bases). Germline values: CDR1 DFQATT, CDR2 SNEGSKA (reference sequence). CDR3 length: 12 amino acids. V was cut by 7 bases and J by 1 base, with 7 bases left in between. The CDR3 spells CSGRGTNEKLFF. DNA for the CDR3: TGCAGTGGGAGGGGAACTAATGAAAAACTGTTTTTT.

In its sample, this clonotype was seen a few times. The chain has TRBV3-1 and TRBJ1-2; TRBD1 agrees at 10 bases. Germline-derived CDR1 and CDR2 are LGHDT and YNNKEL (reference sequence). J lost 6 bases, V lost 1 base, and 8 bases had no gene match. The length of the CDR3 is 16 residues. The DNA for the CDR3 is TGTGCCAGCAGCCAAGCCCGGACAGGGGGATTGAATGGCTACACCTTC. Translating it yields CASSQARTGGLNGYTF. Full variable domain (remainder filled in from reference TRBV3-1 and TRBJ1-2): DTAVSQTPKYLVTQMGNDKSIKCEQNLGHDTMYWYKQDSKKFLKIMFSYNNKELIINETVPNRFSPKSPDKAHLNLHINSLELGDSAVYFCASSQARTGGLNGYTFGSGTRLTVV.

This clonotype turned up a few times. V and J are TRBV4-1 and TRBJ1-2; no reliable D call. Trimming cost V 4 bases and J 4 bases, with 10 bases left between them. The V gene's germline CDR1 is MGHRA and CDR2 YSYEKL. The CDR3 totals 13 residues. The CDR3 loop is CASSPTAAYGYTF. The CDR3 DNA is TGCGCCAGCAGCCCTACCGCAGCCTATGGCTACACCTTC.

Only a few counts were recorded for this clonotype. The V call is TRBV28, the J call TRBJ2-1, with D perhaps TRBD2 (6 bases). Trimming shortened V by 1 base and J by 0 bases, and 10 bases separated the two germline ends. Germline V gives CDR1 MDHEN, CDR2 SYDVKM. The CDR3 is made up of 16 amino acids. CDR3 region: CASSLFWRGSYNEQFF. CDR3 sequence (DNA): TGTGCCAGCAGTTTATTTTGGCGGGGCTCCTACAATGAGCAGTTCTTC.